Below, 9 T cell receptor beta chains from the same sample are listed, as sequenced in a study of cytomegalovirus exposure and HLA in healthy donors. PCR used 60 Vbeta primers and 13 Jbeta primers. Using immunoSEQ multiplex PCR, the repertoire was profiled, and TCRdb retains in-frame clones only, with some absent. The sample includes 150,000 to 200,000 clones, around nine tenths of them seen just once. The sequencing input was PBMCs. The origin of the receptors is a woman between 18 and 30 years old in good health and CMV-seronegative.

The chain combines TRBV2 with TRBJ2-2, with 9 bases aligning to TRBD1. Germline CDR1 and CDR2: SNHLY and FYNNEI. V lost 4 bases, J lost 2 bases, and 2 bases stayed unmatched. This CDR3 has 15 residues. In DNA form, the CDR3 reads TGTGCCAGCAGTGGGACAGGGGCTAACACCGGGGAGCTGTTTTTT. Residues: CASSGTGANTGELFF. Supplemented by reference TRBV2 and TRBJ2-2, the full variable domain reads EPEVTQTPSHQVTQMGQEVILRCVPISNHLYFYWYRQILGQKVEFLVSFYNNEISEKSEIFDDQFSVERPDGSNFTLKIRSTKLEDSAMYFCASSGTGANTGELFFGEGSRLTVL.

This chain links TRBV28 with TRBJ2-5; TRBD2 agrees at 9 bases. V lost 4 bases and J lost 5; bases outside the gene matches: 8. Germline CDR1 and CDR2: MDHEN and SYDVKM. There are 15 residues in the CDR3. Written as DNA, the CDR3 is TGTGCCAGCAGTTCCCGGCGGGGGGGAGAGGAGACCCAGTACTTC. It specifies CASSSRRGGEETQYF.

The V and J genes are TRBV7-9 and TRBJ1-2; possibly TRBD1 for D (6 bases). The V end lost 5 bases, the J end lost 3 bases, and 22 bases lay between the germline ends. Germline lookup yields CDR1 SEHNR and CDR2 FQNEAQ (reference sequence). This CDR3 region has 17 residues. As DNA, the CDR3 is TGTGCCAGCAGCCAGGGTCAGGGGATCGGAATGCACTATGGCTACACCTTC. It codes for CASSQGQGIGMHYGYTF.

This clone occurred a few times. This chain uses TRBV5-1 with TRBJ1-2, with D possibly being TRBD1 (6 bases). The CDR3 covers 14 residues. Germline values: CDR1 SGHRS, CDR2 YFSETQ. V was cut by 0 bases and J by 3 bases, with 9 bases left in between. CDR3 loop: CASSLGQVYYGYTF. CDR3 sequence (DNA): TGCGCCAGCAGCTTGGGACAGGTCTACTATGGCTACACCTTC.

The chain recombines TRBV7-2 with TRBJ2-1; D perhaps matches TRBD1 (5 bases). V dropped 3 bases and J dropped 9 bases, with 12 bases sitting between them. The CDR3 covers 13 residues. CDR1 is SGHTA and CDR2 is FQGNSA in the germline V gene. The DNA of the CDR3 is TGTGCCAGCAGCTTCCGGTCTCAGGGTGAGCAGTTCTTC. Translation: CASSFRSQGEQFF.

J is TRBJ1-2 and V is TRBV5-4, with D unresolved. This CDR3 is 14 amino acids long. The ends were cut back, 0 bases at V and 7 bases at J, with 13 bases in the middle. Germline CDR1 SGHNT, CDR2 YYREEE (reference sequence). The chain's CDR3 is CASSLAVDFRGYTF. CDR3 sequence (DNA): TGTGCCAGCAGCTTGGCCGTCGACTTTCGTGGCTACACCTTC.

The chain joins TRBV7-3 to TRBJ2-2; 13 nucleotides align to TRBD2. The germline V gene has CDR1 SGHTA and CDR2 FQGTGA. The CDR3 covers 17 residues. Germline trimming cut 4 bases from V and 4 bases from J; bases unmatched to any gene: 6. For the CDR3, the DNA is TGTGCCAGCAGCTCCTCCAGACTAGCGGGAGGCACCGGGGAGCTGTTTTTT. Encoded protein: CASSSSRLAGGTGELFF.

The chain couples TRBV5-1 to TRBJ2-7; 8 nucleotides align to TRBD1. The J segment lost 2 bases and the V segment lost 1 base, leaving 8 bases of the junction unmatched. The CDR3 extends over 16 amino acids. Germline CDR1 reads SGHRS; CDR2 reads YFSETQ. Here the CDR3 reads CASSLRAGGLPYEQYF. The CDR3 DNA reads as TGCGCCAGCAGCTTGAGGGCAGGGGGCCTACCCTACGAGCAGTACTTC.

V usage is TRBV7-2 and J usage is TRBJ1-2; 7 nucleotides align to TRBD1. The CDR3 spans 18 residues. With V trimmed by 0 bases and J by 0 bases, 10 bases remained unmatched. Per germline, CDR1 SGHTA and CDR2 FQGNSA. The CDR3: CASSLASEGAIANYGYTF. In nucleotides, the CDR3 is TGTGCCAGCAGCTTAGCTTCAGAGGGGGCAATAGCTAACTATGGCTACACCTTC.